The 4 T cell receptor beta chains in this list originate from one sample, sequenced in a study of blood T cell repertoires in COVID-19. Clones were read by immunoSEQ multiplex PCR, and TCRdb kept only the in-frame ones, dropping some. Among some 97,000 clones listed, roughly 79% were seen once. The sequencing sample was made of peripheral blood. The receptors were sampled from a man between 65 and 79 years old with active or convalescent COVID-19.

This rearrangement joins TRBV4-2 to TRBJ1-4, with a weak D call TRBD1 (6 bases). This CDR3 region has 14 residues. Germline V CDR1 and CDR2: LGHNA, YNFKEQ. Trimming stripped 1 base from V and 8 bases from J, with 11 bases between. CDR3 nucleotides: TGTGCCAGCAGCCAAGGCCAGGGGAACGAAAAACTGTTTTTT. It codes for CASSQGQGNEKLFF.

The chain combines TRBV6-6 with TRBJ2-3; possibly TRBD2 for D (6 bases). The CDR3 sequence is 13 residues long. Looked up from germline, CDR1 is MNHNY and CDR2 is SVGAGI (reference sequence). Trimming took off 6 bases at V and 3 bases at J, with 10 bases between the two ends. The CDR3 here is CASRAGGTDTQYF. As DNA, the CDR3 is TGTGCCAGCAGAGCCGGAGGGACAGATACGCAGTATTTT.

This clone came up a few times. The chain is built from TRBV5-1 and TRBJ2-7; 7 bases line up with TRBD1. The CDR3 has 18 amino acids. Germline V CDR1 and CDR2: SGHRS, YFSETQ. V shed 4 bases and J 2 bases; nucleotides not matched to a gene: 18. The CDR3 loop reads CASSRSFPGQSFTYEQYF. The CDR3 region has the DNA TGCGCCAGCAGCCGAAGTTTCCCGGGACAGAGTTTTACCTACGAGCAGTACTTC.

CDR3 DNA sequence: TGTGCCAGCCGACTCCCGCGGTTCGGCTACACCTTC. Protein sequence: CASRLPRFGYTF. V and J are TRBV28 and TRBJ1-2; D is uncertain. CDR3 length equals 12 residues. Trimming stripped 8 bases from V and 8 bases from J, with 15 bases between. The V gene's germline CDR1 is MDHEN and CDR2 SYDVKM.